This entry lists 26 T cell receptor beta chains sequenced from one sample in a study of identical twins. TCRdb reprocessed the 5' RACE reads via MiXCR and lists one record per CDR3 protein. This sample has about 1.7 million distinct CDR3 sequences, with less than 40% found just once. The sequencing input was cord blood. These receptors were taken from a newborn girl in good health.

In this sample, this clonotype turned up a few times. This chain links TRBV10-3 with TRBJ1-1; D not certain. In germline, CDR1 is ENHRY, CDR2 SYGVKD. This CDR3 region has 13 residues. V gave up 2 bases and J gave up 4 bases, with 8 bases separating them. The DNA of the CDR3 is TGTGCCATCAGTGAGAGGTCAGCCACTGAAGCTTTCTTT. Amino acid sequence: CAISERSATEAFF.

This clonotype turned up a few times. The CDR3 sequence is CASSWGTGSTGELFF. DNA for the CDR3: TGTGCCAGCAGTTGGGGGACAGGGTCCACCGGGGAGCTGTTTTTT. The chain uses TRBV12-3 or TRBV12-4 and TRBJ2-2, with 9 bases fitting TRBD1. This CDR3 region has 15 residues. The junction had 4 bases not matched to a gene; V was cut back by 4 bases and J by 4 bases.

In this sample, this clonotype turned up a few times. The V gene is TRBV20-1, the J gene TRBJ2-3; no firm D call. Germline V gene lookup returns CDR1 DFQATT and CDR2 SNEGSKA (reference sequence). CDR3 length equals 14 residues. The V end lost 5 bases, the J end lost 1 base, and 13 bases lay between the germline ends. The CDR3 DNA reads TGCAGTGCTCGTCTCAGAGGAGGCACAGATACGCAGTATTTT. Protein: CSARLRGGTDTQYF.

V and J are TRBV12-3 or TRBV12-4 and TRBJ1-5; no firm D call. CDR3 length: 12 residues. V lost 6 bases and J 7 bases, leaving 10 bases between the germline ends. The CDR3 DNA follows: TGTGCCAGCAGCTCCGGGATCCAGCCCCAGCATTTT. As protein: CASSSGIQPQHF.

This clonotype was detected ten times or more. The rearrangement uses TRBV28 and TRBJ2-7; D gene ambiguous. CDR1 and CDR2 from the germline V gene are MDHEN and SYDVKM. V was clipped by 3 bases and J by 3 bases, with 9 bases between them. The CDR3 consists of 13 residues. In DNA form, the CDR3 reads TGTGCCAGCAGTTTTCCCCCTAGCTACGAGCAGTACTTC. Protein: CASSFPPSYEQYF. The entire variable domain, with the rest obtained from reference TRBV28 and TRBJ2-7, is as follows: DVKVTQSSRYLVKRTGEKVFLECVQDMDHENMFWYRQDPGLGLRLIYFSYDVKMKEKGDIPEGYSVSREKKERFSLILESASTNQTSMYLCASSFPPSYEQYFGPGTRLTVT.

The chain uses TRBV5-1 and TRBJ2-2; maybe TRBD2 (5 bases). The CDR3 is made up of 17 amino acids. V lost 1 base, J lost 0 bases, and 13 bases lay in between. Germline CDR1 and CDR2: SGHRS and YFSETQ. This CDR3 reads CASSLTYWESNTGELFF. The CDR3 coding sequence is TGCGCCAGCAGCTTGACGTATTGGGAGTCGAACACCGGGGAGCTGTTTTTT. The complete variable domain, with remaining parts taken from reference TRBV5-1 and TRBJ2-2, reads KAGVTQTPRYLIKTRGQQVTLSCSPISGHRSVSWYQQTPGQGLQFLFEYFSETQRNKGNFPGRFSGRQFSNSRSEMNVSTLELGDSALYLCASSLTYWESNTGELFFGEGSRLTVL.

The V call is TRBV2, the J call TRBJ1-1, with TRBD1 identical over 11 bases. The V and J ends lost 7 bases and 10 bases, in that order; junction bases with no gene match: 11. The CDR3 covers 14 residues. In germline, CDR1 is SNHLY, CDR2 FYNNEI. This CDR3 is CASIGSGQGATAFF. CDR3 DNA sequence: TGTGCCAGCATAGGTTCAGGACAGGGGGCAACAGCTTTCTTT.

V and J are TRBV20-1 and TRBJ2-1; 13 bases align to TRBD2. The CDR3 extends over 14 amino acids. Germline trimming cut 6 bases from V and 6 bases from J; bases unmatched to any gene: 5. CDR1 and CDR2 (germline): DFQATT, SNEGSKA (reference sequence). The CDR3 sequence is CSATLAGGINEQFF. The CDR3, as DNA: TGCAGTGCGACACTAGCGGGAGGGATCAATGAGCAGTTCTTC.

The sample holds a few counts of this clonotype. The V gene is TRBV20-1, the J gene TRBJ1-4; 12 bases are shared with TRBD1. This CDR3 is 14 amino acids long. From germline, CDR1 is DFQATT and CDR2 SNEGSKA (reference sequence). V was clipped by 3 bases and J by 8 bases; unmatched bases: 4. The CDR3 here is CSASSGQGAEKLFF. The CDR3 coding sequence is TGCAGTGCTAGCTCGGGACAGGGGGCCGAAAAACTGTTTTTT.

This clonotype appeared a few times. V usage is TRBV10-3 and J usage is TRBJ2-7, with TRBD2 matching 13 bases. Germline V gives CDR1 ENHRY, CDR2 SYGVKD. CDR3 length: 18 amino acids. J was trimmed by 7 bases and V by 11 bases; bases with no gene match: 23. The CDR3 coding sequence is TGTGCCGTATACGGACGGACTAGCGGGGGCCTTGGACTTTTAGAGCAGTACTTC. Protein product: CAVYGRTSGGLGLLEQYF.

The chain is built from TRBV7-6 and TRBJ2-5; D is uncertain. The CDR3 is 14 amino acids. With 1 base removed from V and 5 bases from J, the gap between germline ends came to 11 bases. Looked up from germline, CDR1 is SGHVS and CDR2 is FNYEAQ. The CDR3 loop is CASSLGRIRETQYF. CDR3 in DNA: TGTGCCAGCAGCTTAGGGCGGATCAGGGAGACCCAGTACTTC.

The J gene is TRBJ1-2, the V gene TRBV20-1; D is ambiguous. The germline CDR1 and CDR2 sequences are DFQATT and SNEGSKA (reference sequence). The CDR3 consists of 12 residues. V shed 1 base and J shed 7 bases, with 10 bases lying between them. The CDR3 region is CSARVTERGYTF. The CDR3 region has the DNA TGCAGTGCTAGAGTTACCGAGCGTGGCTACACCTTC.

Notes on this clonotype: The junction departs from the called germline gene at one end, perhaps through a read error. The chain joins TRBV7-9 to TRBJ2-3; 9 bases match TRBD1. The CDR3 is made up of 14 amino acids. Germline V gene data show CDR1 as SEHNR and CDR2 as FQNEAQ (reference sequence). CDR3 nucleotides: TGTACCAGCAGCCTCGGACAGGGGTTTGATACGCAGGATTTT. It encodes CTSSLGQGFDTQDF.

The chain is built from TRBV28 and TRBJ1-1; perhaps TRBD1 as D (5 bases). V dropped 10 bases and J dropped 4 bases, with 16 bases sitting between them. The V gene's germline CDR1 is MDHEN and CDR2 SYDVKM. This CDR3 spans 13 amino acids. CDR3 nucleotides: TGTGCCATTAATCTGGGGGGGGGCACTGAAGCTTTCTTT. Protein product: CAINLGGGTEAFF.

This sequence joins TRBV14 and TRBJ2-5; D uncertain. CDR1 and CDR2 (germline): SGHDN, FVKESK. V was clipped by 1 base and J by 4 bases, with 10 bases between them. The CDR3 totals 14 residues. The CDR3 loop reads CASSQVSRLETQYF. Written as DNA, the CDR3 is TGTGCCAGCAGCCAAGTATCACGACTAGAGACCCAGTACTTC. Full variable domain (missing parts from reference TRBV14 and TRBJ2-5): EAGVTQFPSHSVIEKGQTVTLRCDPISGHDNLYWYRRVMGKEIKFLLHFVKESKQDESGMPNNRFLAERTGGTYSTLKVQPAELEDSGVYFCASSQVSRLETQYFGPGTRLLVL.

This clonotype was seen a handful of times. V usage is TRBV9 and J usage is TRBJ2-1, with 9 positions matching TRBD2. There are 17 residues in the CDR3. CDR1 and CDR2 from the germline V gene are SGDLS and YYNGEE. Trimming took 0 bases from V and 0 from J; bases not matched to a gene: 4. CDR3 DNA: TGTGCCAGCAGCGTAGGTCGAGCGGGGGGCTCCTACAATGAGCAGTTCTTC. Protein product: CASSVGRAGGSYNEQFF.

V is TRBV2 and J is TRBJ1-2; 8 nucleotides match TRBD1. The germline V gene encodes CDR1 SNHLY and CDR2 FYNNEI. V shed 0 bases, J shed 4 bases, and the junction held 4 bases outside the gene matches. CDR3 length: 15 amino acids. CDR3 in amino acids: CASSEAGQESYGYTF. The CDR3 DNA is TGTGCCAGCAGTGAAGCGGGACAGGAAAGCTATGGCTACACCTTC.

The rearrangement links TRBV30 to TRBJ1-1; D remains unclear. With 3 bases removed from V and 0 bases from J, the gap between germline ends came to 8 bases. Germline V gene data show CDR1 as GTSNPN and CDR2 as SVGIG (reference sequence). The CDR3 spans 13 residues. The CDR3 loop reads CAWRRNMNTEAFF. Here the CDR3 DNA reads TGTGCCTGGAGGAGGAACATGAACACTGAAGCTTTCTTT.

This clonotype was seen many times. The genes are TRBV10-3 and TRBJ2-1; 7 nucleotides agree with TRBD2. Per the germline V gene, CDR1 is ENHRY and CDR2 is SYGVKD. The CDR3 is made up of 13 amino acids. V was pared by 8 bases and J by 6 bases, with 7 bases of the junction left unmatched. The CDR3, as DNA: TGTGCCATCTCGGCGGGAGAAGCCAATGAGCAGTTCTTC. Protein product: CAISAGEANEQFF.

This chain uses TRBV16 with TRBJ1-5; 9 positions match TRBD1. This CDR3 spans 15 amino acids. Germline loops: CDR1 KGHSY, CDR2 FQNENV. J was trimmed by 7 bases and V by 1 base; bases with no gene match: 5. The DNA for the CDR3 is TGTGCCAGCAGCCAATGGGACAGGGTCGGGCAGCCCCAGCATTTT. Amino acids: CASSQWDRVGQPQHF.

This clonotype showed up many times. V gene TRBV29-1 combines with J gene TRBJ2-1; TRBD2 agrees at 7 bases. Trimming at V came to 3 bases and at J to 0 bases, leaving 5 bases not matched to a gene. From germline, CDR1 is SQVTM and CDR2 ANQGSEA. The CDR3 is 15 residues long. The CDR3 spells CSVESLAVSYNEQFF. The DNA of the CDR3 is TGCAGCGTTGAGTCCCTAGCGGTCTCCTACAATGAGCAGTTCTTC.

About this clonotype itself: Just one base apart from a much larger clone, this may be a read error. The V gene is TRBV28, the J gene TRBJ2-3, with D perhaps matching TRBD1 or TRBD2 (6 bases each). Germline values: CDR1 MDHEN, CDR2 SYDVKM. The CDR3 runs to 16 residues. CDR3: CASSLRGELWSDAQYF. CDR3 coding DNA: TGTGCCAGCAGTTTAAGGGGGGAACTTTGGTCAGATGCGCAGTATTTT.

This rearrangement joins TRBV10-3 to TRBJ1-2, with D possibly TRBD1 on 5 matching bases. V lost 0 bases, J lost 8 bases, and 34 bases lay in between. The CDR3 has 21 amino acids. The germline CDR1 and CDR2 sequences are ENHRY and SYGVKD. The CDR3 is CAISESRGKKPTVESWGGYTF. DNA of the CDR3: TGTGCCATCAGTGAGTCGAGGGGAAAGAAACCTACCGTGGAAAGTTGGGGCGGCTACACCTTC.

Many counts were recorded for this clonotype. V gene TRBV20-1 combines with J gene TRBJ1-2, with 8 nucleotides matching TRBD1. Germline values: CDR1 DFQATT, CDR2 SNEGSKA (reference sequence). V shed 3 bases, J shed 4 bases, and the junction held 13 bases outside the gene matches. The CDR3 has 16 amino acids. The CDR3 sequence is CSARWFGTGVVYGYTF. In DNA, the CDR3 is TGCAGTGCTAGGTGGTTCGGGACAGGTGTTGTCTATGGCTACACCTTC.

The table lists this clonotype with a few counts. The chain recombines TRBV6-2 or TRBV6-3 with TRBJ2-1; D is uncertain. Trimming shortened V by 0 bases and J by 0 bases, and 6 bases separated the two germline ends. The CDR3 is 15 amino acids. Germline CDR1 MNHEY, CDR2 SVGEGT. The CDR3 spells CASSYSKSSYNEQFF. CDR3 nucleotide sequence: TGTGCCAGCAGTTACTCGAAGAGCTCCTACAATGAGCAGTTCTTC.

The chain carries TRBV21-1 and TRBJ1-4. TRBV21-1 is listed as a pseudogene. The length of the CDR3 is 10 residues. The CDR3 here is CASQNEKLFF. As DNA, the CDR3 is TGTGCCAGCCAAAATGAAAAACTGTTTTTT.